In this sample, the clone carrying this T cell receptor beta chain turned up a few times. Antigen unknown. The CDR3 runs to 14 residues. Trimming removed 3 bases from V and 2 bases from J, with 11 bases in between. CDR1 SEHNR and CDR2 FQNEAQ come from the germline V gene (reference sequence). This record belongs to a study of shared clonotypes between healthy human individuals. Study outcomes and limitations: Sampling included only blood; tissue repertoires likely differ.

The data were produced by immunoSEQ multiplex PCR, yet TCRdb's version contains in-frame clones alone and is incomplete. The sample includes about 320,000 clones, around 86% of them seen just once. The source is a man in his late teens or twenties in good health. Input material: memory CD8+ T cells sorted from blood. Sample subset: CD45RO+ cells pooled with CCR7-negative TemRA cells. The chain uses TRBV7-9 and TRBJ2-7; D gene ambiguous. The CDR3 bases are TGTGCCAGCAGCTTTAACCTTAATCCCTACGAGCAGTACTTC. Translation: CASSFNLNPYEQYF. Combining the CDR3 with reference TRBV7-9 and TRBJ2-7 gives the whole variable domain DTGVSQNPRHKITKRGQNVTFRCDPISEHNRLYWYRQTLGQGPEFLTYFQNEAQLEKSRLLSDRFSAERPKGSFSTLEIQRTEQGDSAMYLCASSFNLNPYEQYFGPGTRLTVT.